The present TCR beta chain was sequenced within a study of blood T cell repertoires in COVID-19. Original data processing: The authors estimated nucleated cell counts from reference gene primer amplification. The assay was immunoSEQ multiplex PCR, and TCRdb's table has in-frame clones only and misses some. The V and J calls and the clone size are those of that table, but D and trimming were determined from the DNA. The sample includes about 160,000 clones, roughly 80% seen only once; the top ten take 2.8%. Trimming removed 0 bases at V and 4 bases at J, with 13 bases between. CDR3 length: 15 residues. From germline, CDR1 is MNHEY and CDR2 SVGAGI.

The rearrangement links TRBV6-5 to TRBJ2-7; D possibly corresponds to TRBD1 (5 bases). The specimen sequenced was peripheral blood. This receptor was identified in a man between 65 and 79 years old with acute or convalescent COVID-19. This CDR3 is CASSYSGVQPYEQYF. DNA of the CDR3: TGTGCCAGCAGTTACTCAGGGGTCCAACCTTACGAGCAGTACTTC.